One T cell receptor (beta chain) is described in this entry. What it binds is unknown. This record belongs to a study of T cell responses to AZD1222 COVID-19 vaccine. TCRdb's copy holds only in-frame clones and misses some; the assay was immunoSEQ multiplex PCR. The repertoire includes about 170,000 clones, about nine tenths of them detected once, and approximately 2.9% sits in the top ten. Germline values: CDR1 SGDLS, CDR2 YYNGEE. This CDR3 has 14 amino acids. V was shortened by 2 bases and J by 7 bases, with 12 bases between the two germline ends. Broader study findings: Donors were chiefly white British, with a greater number of females, and clonal diversity was perhaps underestimated. Baseline seropositivity occurred in only a handful of AZD1222 recipients. Compared with day 0, the breadth and depth of the Spike-specific TCR repertoire rose significantly after two doses of AZD1222.

Material: peripheral blood, obtained on day 0 of AZD1222 vaccination. The gene calls are TRBV9 and TRBJ1-4; maybe TRBD1 (6 bases). The sequence derives from an adult in good health. The CDR3 region is CASSVSRGGEKLFF. In DNA, the CDR3 is TGTGCCAGCAGCGTCTCCAGGGGAGGTGAAAAACTGTTTTTT.